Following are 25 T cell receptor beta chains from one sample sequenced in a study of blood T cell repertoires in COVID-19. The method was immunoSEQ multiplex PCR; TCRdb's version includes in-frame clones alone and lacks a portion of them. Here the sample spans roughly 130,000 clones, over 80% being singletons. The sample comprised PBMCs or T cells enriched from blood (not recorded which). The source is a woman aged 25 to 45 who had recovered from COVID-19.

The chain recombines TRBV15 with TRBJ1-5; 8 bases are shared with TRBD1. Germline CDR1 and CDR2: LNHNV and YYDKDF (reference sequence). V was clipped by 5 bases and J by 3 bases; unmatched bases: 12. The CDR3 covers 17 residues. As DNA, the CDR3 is TGTGCCACCAGCTCAGAGTGGGCCAGGGGGCCCAATCAGCCCCAGCATTTT. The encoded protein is CATSSEWARGPNQPQHF.

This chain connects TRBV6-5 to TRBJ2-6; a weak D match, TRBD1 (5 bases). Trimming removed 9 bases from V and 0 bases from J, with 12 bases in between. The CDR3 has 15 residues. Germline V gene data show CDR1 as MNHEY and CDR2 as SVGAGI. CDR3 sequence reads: CASQQQVSGANVLTF. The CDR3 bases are TGTGCCAGTCAACAACAGGTCTCTGGGGCCAACGTCCTGACTTTC.

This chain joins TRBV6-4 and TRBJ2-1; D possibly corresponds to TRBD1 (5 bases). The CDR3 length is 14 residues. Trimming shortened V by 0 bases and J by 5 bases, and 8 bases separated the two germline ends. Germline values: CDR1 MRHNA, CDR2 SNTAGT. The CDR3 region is CASSDSWTNNEQFF. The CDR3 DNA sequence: TGTGCCAGCAGTGACTCTTGGACAAACAATGAGCAGTTCTTC.

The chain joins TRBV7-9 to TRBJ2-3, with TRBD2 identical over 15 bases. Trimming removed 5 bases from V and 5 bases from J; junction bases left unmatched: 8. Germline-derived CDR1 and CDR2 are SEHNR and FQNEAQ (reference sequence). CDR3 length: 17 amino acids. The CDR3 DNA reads TGTGCCAGCAGCCAAGGACTAGCGGGAGGGCCGAAAGATACGCAGTATTTT. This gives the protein CASSQGLAGGPKDTQYF.

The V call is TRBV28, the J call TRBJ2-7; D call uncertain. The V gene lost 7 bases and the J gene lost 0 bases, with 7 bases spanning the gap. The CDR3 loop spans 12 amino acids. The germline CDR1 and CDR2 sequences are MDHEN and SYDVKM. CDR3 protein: CASTAGSYEQYF. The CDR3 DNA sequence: TGTGCCAGCACGGCAGGCTCCTACGAGCAGTACTTC.

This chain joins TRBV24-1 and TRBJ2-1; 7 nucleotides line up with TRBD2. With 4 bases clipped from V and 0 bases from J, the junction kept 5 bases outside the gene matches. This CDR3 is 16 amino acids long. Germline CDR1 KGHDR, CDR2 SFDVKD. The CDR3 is CATSEERGGSYNEQFF. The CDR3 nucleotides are TGTGCCACCAGTGAAGAGCGGGGCGGCTCCTACAATGAGCAGTTCTTC.

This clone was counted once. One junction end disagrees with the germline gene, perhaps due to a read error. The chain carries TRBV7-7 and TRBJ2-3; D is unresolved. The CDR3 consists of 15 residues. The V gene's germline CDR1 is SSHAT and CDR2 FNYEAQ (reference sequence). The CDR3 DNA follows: TGTGCTAGCAGCTTATCCCACACAGGCACAGATACGCAGTATTTT. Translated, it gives CASSLSHTGTDTQYF.

The CDR3 reads CASSPGLADYEQYF. The CDR3 nucleotides read TGCGCCAGCAGCCCGGGACTAGCGGACTACGAGCAGTACTTC. The chain is built from TRBV5-1 and TRBJ2-7, with 11 bases that match TRBD2. From germline, CDR1 is SGHRS and CDR2 YFSETQ. This CDR3 comprises 14 residues. Trimming removed 4 bases from V and 3 bases from J; junction bases left unmatched: 3.

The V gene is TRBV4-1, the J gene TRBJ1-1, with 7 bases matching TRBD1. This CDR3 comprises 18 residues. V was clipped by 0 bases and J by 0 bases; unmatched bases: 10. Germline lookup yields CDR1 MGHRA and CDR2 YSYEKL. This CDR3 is CASSQDPLLQGMNTEAFF. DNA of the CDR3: TGCGCCAGCAGCCAAGATCCCCTTCTACAGGGGATGAACACTGAAGCTTTCTTT.

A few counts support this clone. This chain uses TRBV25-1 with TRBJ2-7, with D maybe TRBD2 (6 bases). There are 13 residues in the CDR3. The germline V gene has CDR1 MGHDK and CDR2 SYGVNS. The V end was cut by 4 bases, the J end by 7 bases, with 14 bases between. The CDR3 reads CASSVLAFGEQYF. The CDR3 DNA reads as TGTGCCAGCAGTGTACTAGCCTTTGGGGAGCAGTACTTC.

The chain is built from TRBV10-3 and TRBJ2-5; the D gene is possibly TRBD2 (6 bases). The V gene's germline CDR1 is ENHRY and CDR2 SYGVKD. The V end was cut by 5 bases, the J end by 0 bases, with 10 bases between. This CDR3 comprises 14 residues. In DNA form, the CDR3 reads TGTGCCATCAGTAGGAGGGCCGACCAAGAGACCCAGTACTTC. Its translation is CAISRRADQETQYF.

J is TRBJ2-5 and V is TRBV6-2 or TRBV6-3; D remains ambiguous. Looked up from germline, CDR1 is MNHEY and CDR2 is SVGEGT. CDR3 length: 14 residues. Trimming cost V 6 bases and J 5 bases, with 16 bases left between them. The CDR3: CASSPGLRVETQYF. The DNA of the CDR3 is TGTGCCAGCAGCCCCGGTCTACGCGTGGAGACCCAGTACTTC.

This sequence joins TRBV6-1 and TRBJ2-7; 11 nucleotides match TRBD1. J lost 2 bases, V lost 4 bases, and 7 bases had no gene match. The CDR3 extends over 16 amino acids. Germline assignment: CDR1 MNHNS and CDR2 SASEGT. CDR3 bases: TGTGCCAGCAGTGGCCCCGGACAGGGGGCAACCTACGAGCAGTACTTC. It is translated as CASSGPGQGATYEQYF.

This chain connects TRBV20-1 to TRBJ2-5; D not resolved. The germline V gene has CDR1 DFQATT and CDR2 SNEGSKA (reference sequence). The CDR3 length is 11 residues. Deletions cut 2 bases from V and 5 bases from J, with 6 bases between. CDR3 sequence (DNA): TGCAGTGCTAGACCCCGGGAGACCCAGTACTTC. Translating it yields CSARPRETQYF.

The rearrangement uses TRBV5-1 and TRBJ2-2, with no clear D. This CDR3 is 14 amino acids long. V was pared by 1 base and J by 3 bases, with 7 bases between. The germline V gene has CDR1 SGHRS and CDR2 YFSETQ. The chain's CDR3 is CASSLNSDTGELFF. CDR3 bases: TGCGCCAGCAGCTTGAACTCGGACACCGGGGAGCTGTTTTTT.

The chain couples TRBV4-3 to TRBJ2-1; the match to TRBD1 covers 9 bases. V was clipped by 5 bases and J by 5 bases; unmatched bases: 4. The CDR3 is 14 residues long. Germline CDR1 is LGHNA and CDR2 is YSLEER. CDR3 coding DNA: TGCGCCAGCAGCTCGCGGACAGGGGACAATGAGCAGTTCTTC. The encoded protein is CASSSRTGDNEQFF.

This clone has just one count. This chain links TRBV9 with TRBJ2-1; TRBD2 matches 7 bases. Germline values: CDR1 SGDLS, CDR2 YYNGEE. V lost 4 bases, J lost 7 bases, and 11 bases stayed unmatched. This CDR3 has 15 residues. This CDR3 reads CASSPSGRAGNEQFF. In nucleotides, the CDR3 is TGTGCCAGCAGCCCCTCAGGGAGGGCGGGAAATGAGCAGTTCTTC. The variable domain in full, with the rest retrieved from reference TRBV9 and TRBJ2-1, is DSGVTQTPKHLITATGQRVTLRCSPRSGDLSVYWYQQSLDQGLQFLIQYYNGEERAKGNILERFSAQQFPDLHSELNLSSLELGDSALYFCASSPSGRAGNEQFFGPGTRLTVL.

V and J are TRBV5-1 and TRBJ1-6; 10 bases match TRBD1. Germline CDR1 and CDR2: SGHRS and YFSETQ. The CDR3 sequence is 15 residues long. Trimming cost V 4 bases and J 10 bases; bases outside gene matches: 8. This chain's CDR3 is CASSPDRGLRSPLHF. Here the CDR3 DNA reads TGCGCCAGCAGCCCAGACAGGGGGCTTAGGTCACCCCTCCACTTT.

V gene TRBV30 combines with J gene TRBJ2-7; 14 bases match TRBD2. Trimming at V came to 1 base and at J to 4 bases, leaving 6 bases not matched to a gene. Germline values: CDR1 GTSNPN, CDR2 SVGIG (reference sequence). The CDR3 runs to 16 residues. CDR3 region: CAWSAGLAGDGYEQYF. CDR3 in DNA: TGTGCCTGGAGTGCGGGACTAGCGGGAGACGGATACGAGCAGTACTTC.

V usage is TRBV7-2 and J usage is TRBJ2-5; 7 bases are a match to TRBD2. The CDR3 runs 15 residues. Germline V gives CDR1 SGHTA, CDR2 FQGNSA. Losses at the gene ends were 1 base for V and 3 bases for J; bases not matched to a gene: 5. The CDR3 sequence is CASSLGRGREETQYF. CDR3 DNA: TGTGCCAGCAGCTTAGGGCGGGGGAGGGAAGAGACCCAGTACTTC.

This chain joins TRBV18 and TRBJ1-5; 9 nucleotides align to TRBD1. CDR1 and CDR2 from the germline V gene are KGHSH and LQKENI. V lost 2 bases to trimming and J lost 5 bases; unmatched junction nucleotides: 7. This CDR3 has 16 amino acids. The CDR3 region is CASSPERQGVYQPQHF. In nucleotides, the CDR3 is TGTGCCAGCTCACCAGAGAGACAGGGGGTTTATCAGCCCCAGCATTTT.

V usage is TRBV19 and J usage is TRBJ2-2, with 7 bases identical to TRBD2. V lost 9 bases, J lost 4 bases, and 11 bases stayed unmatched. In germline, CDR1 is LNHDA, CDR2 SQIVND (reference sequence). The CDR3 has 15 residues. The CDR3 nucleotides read TGTGCCAGCGCCAGAAGCGGGGAAATCACCGGGGAGCTGTTTTTT. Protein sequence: CASARSGEITGELFF. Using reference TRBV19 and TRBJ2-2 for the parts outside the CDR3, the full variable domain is DGGITQSPKYLFRKEGQNVTLSCEQNLNHDAMYWYRQDPGQGLRLIYYSQIVNDFQKGDIAEGYSVSREKKESFPLTVTSAQKNPTAFYLCASARSGEITGELFFGEGSRLTVL.

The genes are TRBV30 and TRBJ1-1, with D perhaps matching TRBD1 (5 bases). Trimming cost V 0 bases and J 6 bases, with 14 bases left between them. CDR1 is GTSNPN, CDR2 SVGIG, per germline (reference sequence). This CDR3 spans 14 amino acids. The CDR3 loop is CAWSVSRGTAEAFF. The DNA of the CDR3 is TGTGCCTGGAGTGTGAGTCGGGGGACGGCTGAAGCTTTCTTT.

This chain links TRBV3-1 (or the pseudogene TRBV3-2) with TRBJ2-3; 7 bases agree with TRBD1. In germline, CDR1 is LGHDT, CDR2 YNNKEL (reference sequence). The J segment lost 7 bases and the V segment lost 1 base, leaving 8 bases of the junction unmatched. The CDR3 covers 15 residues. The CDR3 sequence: CASSQGRQGQYTQYF. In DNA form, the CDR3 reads TGTGCCAGCAGCCAAGGTCGTCAGGGACAGTATACGCAGTATTTT.

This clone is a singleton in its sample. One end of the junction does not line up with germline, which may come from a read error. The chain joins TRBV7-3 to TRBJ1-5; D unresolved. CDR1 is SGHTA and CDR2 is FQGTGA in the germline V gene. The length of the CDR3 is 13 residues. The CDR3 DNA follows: TGTGCCAGCAGCCTAACGGCAAGTCAGCCCCAGCATTTT. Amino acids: CASSLTASQPQHF.